The present T cell receptor beta chain was sequenced within a study of cytomegalovirus exposure and HLA in healthy donors. Study conclusions and caveats: Specificity of a few CMV-associated chains for CMV antigens was verified in vitro. Associated with cytomegalovirus, according to the listing, were around 160 TCR beta chains. Cytomegalovirus status was reportedly diagnosed by the classifier with high sensitivity and specificity.

This clone was counted only a few times. Its antigen is currently unknown. The germline gives CDR1 LGHNT, CDR2 FRNRAP. The trim removed 0 bases at V and 4 bases at J, leaving 7 bases unmatched. The CDR3 length is 16 residues. Measured with immunoSEQ multiplex PCR; TCRdb has only the in-frame clones, and not every one. This sample has over 200,000 clones; roughly 89% occur once, and the top ten carry 0.3% to 0.4%. The sequence came from a woman aged 18-29 years in good health and CMV-seronegative. The gene calls are TRBV12-5 and TRBJ2-7, with TRBD1 matching over 9 bases. Sequenced sample: PBMCs. The CDR3 nucleotides are TGTGCTAGTGGTTTGGTACACCGGGACAGGGATTACGAGCAGTACGTC. Its protein is CASGLVHRDRDYEQYV.